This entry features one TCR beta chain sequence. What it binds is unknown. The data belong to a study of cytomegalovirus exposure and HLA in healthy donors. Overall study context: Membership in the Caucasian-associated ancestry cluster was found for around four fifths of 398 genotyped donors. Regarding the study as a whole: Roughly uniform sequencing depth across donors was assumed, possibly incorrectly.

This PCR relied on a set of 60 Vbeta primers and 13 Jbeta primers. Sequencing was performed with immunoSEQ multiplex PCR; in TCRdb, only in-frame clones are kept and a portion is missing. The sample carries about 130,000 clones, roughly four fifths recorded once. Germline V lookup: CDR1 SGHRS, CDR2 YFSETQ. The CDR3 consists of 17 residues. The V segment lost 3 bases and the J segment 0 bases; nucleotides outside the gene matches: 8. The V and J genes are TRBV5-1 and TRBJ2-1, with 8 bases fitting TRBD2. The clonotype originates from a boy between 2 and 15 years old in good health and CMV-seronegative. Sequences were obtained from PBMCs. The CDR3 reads CASSSSGRDGSYNEQFF. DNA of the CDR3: TGCGCCAGCAGCTCCTCCGGGAGGGACGGCTCCTACAATGAGCAGTTCTTC. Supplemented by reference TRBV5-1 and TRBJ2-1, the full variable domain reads KAGVTQTPRYLIKTRGQQVTLSCSPISGHRSVSWYQQTPGQGLQFLFEYFSETQRNKGNFPGRFSGRQFSNSRSEMNVSTLELGDSALYLCASSSSGRDGSYNEQFFGPGTRLTVL.